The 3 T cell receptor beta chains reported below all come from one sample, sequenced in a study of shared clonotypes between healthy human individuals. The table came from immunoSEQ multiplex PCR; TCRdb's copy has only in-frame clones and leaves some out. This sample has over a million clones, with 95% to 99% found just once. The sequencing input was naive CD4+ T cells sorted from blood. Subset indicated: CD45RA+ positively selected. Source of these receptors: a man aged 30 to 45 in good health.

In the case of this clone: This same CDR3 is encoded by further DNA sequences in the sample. CDR3 residues: CASSLELAGYEQYF. In DNA form, the CDR3 reads TGTGCCAGCAGCTTGGAACTAGCGGGGTACGAGCAGTACTTC. The chain uses TRBV5-4 and TRBJ2-7; TRBD2 agrees at 10 bases. The CDR3 loop spans 14 amino acids. V was pared by 0 bases and J by 4 bases, with 1 base of the junction left unmatched. Germline V gene data show CDR1 as SGHNT and CDR2 as YYREEE (reference sequence).

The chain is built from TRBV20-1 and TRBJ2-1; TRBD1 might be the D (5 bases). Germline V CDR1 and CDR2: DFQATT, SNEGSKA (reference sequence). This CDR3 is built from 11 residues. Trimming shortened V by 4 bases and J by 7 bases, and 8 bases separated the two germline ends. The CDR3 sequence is CSATGSNEQFF. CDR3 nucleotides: TGCAGTGCTACAGGGTCAAATGAGCAGTTCTTC.

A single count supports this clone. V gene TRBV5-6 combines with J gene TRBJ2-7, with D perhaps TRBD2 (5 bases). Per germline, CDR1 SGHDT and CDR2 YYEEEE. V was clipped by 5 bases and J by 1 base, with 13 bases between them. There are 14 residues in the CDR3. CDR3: CASRRGWASYEQYF. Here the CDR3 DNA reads TGTGCCAGCAGGCGAGGGTGGGCATCCTACGAGCAGTACTTC.